This TCR beta chain appears in the sequencing data of a study of shared clonotypes between healthy human individuals. Naive CD45RA+ and memory CD45RA-negative subsets were split from CD4+ cells. V lost 5 bases and J lost 2, with 15 bases in between. CDR1 and CDR2 from the germline V gene are SNHLY and FYNNEI. There are 15 residues in the CDR3. Replicate sorted-subset PCRs were loaded with 150 to 250 ng DNA, 30,000 to 35,000 T cell genomes. Data came from immunoSEQ multiplex PCR; TCRdb stores just in-frame clones and leaves some out. The sample records approximately 2.1 million clones, approximately 95% being singletons. Overall study findings and caveats: An anticipated effect of sequencing depth on clonotype sharing among donors was recognized. Memory subsets had estimated richness that was generally smaller than that of naive subsets.

A note on this clone: Its cognate antigen is unknown.

The rearrangement joins TRBV2 to TRBJ1-1; D is possibly TRBD1 (5 bases). The receptor comes from a man aged 18 to 35 in good health. Some clones in this sample may be carry-over from other donors' samples. Input material: naive CD4+ T cells from PBMCs. The sample's subset: CD45RA+ positively selected. The CDR3 loop reads CASSPTGTVNTEAFF. CDR3 bases: TGTGCCAGCAGTCCTACCGGGACCGTTAACACTGAAGCTTTCTTT.